Below, 3 T cell receptor beta chains from the same sample are listed, as sequenced in a study of cytomegalovirus exposure and HLA in healthy donors. The PCR had 60 Vbeta and 13 Jbeta primers. The method was immunoSEQ multiplex PCR; TCRdb's version includes in-frame clones alone and lacks a portion of them. This sample's clone table lists 100,000 to 150,000 clones. Sequencing was performed on PBMCs. These TCRs come from a man under 40 in good health and CMV-seronegative.

The chain carries TRBV13 and TRBJ1-1; a weak D match, TRBD1 (5 bases). The germline V gene encodes CDR1 PRHDT and CDR2 FYEKMQ (reference sequence). The CDR3 consists of 14 residues. Trimming cost V 8 bases and J 3 bases, with 16 bases left between them. This chain's CDR3 is CASDGGGYYTEAFF. The CDR3 DNA sequence: TGTGCCAGCGACGGGGGGGGGTACTACACTGAAGCTTTCTTT.

This chain joins TRBV4-2 and TRBJ2-3, with TRBD1 matching 7 bases. Germline V CDR1 and CDR2: LGHNA, YNFKEQ. The CDR3 length is 14 residues. J gave up 6 bases and V 7 bases, and 10 bases lay outside the gene matches. DNA of the CDR3: TGTGCCAGCACCTTAGTAACAGGGGAGGATACGCAGTATTTT. Residues: CASTLVTGEDTQYF.

The rearrangement joins TRBV28 to TRBJ1-5; 7 bases map to TRBD1. After removal of 6 bases from V and 3 bases from J, the junction contained 8 bases not matched to a gene. The CDR3 sequence is 15 residues long. Germline loops: CDR1 MDHEN, CDR2 SYDVKM. CDR3 coding DNA: TGTGCCAGCAGCCACTCGACAGGGAACAATCAGCCCCAGCATTTT. Protein product: CASSHSTGNNQPQHF.